This T cell receptor beta chain was recorded in a study of T cell changes during pregnancy in multiple sclerosis. TCRdb's table, derived via immunoSEQ multiplex PCR, lists solely in-frame clones and lacks some. The data show about 40,000 clones, around 90% seen once. This clone occurred a few times. V lost 7 bases to trimming and J lost 6 bases; unmatched junction nucleotides: 20. Germline-derived CDR1 and CDR2 are MRHNA and SNTAGT. This CDR3 is built from 17 residues. The sequencing here drew on CD4+ T cells from peripheral blood mononuclear cells, taken in the third trimester of pregnancy. The gene calls are TRBV6-4 and TRBJ2-7, with 8 bases identical to TRBD2. The TCR comes from a female donor with multiple sclerosis, enrolled in a pregnancy study. CDR3 region: CASILRSAGASTGEQYF. The DNA of the CDR3 is TGTGCCAGCATCCTCAGATCAGCGGGAGCTTCCACCGGCGAGCAGTACTTC.